This entry lists 8 T cell receptor beta chains sequenced from one sample in a study of T cells after yellow fever vaccination. MiXCR, run by TCRdb on the 5' RACE reads, gives a single entry per CDR3 protein. The sample includes some 120,000 distinct CDR3 sequences, roughly 15% of them seen just once. Here the sequenced sample was CD8+ T cells sorted from PBMCs, taken 5 days after the yellow fever booster vaccination. These receptors were collected from a young man who received the YFV17D yellow fever vaccine.

On this clonotype itself: At one end, the junction sequence differs from germline, possibly due to a read error. The chain employs TRBV4-3 and TRBJ2-6; a possible D gene is TRBD1 (6 bases). CDR3 length: 16 amino acids. CDR1 and CDR2 (germline): LGHNA, YSLEER. In nucleotides, the CDR3 is TGCGCCAGCAGCCGAGAACAGGGATCTGGGGCCAACGTCCGGACTTTC. Translating it yields CASSREQGSGANVRTF.

J is TRBJ2-1 and V is TRBV11-3; 8 positions agree with TRBD2. Losses at the gene ends were 5 bases for V and 3 bases for J; bases not matched to a gene: 9. CDR3 length equals 16 residues. CDR1 and CDR2 from the germline V gene are SGHNT and YENEEA. The CDR3 coding sequence is TGTGCCAGCAGCCCCGGGGGGGTGGTCGGCTACAATGAGCAGTTCTTC. Translating gives CASSPGGVVGYNEQFF.

This clonotype was counted ten times or more. J is TRBJ2-3 and V is TRBV4-1, with 15 nucleotides matching TRBD2. The CDR3 length is 17 residues. The germline gives CDR1 MGHRA, CDR2 YSYEKL. V dropped 4 bases and J dropped 6; count of bases not matched to a gene: 8. CDR3: CASSPGLAGGPMDTQYF. The CDR3, as DNA: TGCGCCAGCAGCCCTGGACTAGCGGGGGGGCCGATGGATACGCAGTATTTT.

The CDR3 DNA follows: TGTGCCAGCAGCTTATGGGGACGGGGGCGAATTACTGAAGCTTTCTTT. Protein product: CASSLWGRGRITEAFF. V and J are TRBV7-9 and TRBJ1-1; tentatively, D is TRBD1 (6 bases). CDR1 SEHNR and CDR2 FQNEAQ come from the germline V gene (reference sequence). Trimming took off 2 bases at V and 5 bases at J, with 18 bases between the two ends. The length of the CDR3 is 16 residues.

This chain links TRBV29-1 with TRBJ2-5, with TRBD2 identical over 12 bases. The CDR3 consists of 14 residues. V lost 5 bases, J lost 9 bases, and 10 bases stayed unmatched. Germline V gene data show CDR1 as SQVTM and CDR2 as ANQGSEA. The CDR3 bases are TGCAGCGTTCAACTAGCGGGGGGCCCCAGGGCCCAGTACTTC. This gives the protein CSVQLAGGPRAQYF.

This clonotype was seen a handful of times. The rearrangement links TRBV12-3 or TRBV12-4 to TRBJ2-4; a possible D gene is TRBD1 (5 bases). Trimming took off 1 base at V and 0 bases at J, with 7 bases between the two ends. The CDR3 extends over 15 amino acids. CDR3 nucleotides: TGTGCCAGCAGTTTAGGGCAGGGAGCCAAAAACATTCAGTACTTC. It codes for CASSLGQGAKNIQYF.

The sample holds a few counts of this clonotype. The chain has TRBV7-9 and TRBJ1-1; D may be TRBD1 (5 bases). CDR1 is SEHNR and CDR2 is FQNEAQ in the germline V gene (reference sequence). The V end was cut by 5 bases, the J end by 1 base, with 11 bases between. CDR3 length: 14 residues. In DNA form, the CDR3 reads TGTGCCAGCAGCCCTGTTGGGGGGAACACTGAAGCTTTCTTT. Encoded protein: CASSPVGGNTEAFF.

The J gene is TRBJ2-3, the V gene TRBV7-8; D not certain. Germline values: CDR1 SGHVS, CDR2 FQNEAQ. Trimming took off 3 bases at V and 7 bases at J, with 2 bases between the two ends. The CDR3 length is 10 residues. CDR3 bases: TGTGCCAGCAGCTTGAATACGCAGTATTTT. Its protein product is CASSLNTQYF.